This TCR beta chain comes out of a study of regulatory dendritic cells for organ transplantation (dated by TCRdb to about 2017). Regarding the research as a whole: The TCRbeta repertoires of sorted naive and memory CD4+ and CD8+ T cells were sequenced before and after allostimulation with regulatory or mature dendritic cells.

Naive T cells were sorted as CD45RA+ and memory T cells as CD45RO+ CD4+ or CD8+ cells by FACS. A couple of healthy control subjects provided the T cells used for TCR sequencing. Unstimulated sorted T cell subsets served as baseline controls for the mixed lymphocyte reactions. The Qiagen DNeasy Blood & Tissue Kit was used to extract genomic DNA. The CDR3 runs 13 amino acids, cysteine and phenylalanine included. The only DNA kept is the CDR3, 39 bases in frame from the first base. Deletion took 2 bases off V and 3 bases off J, with a span of 7 bases between the germline ends. CDR1 and CDR2, per the germline V gene (reference sequence), are MNHEY and SMNVEV. Comments on this clone: The antigen it recognizes is unknown. No much larger clone is present one base from it, and per-base qualities are unavailable.

Overall results and qualifications from the work: Only a couple of subjects were sequenced, and the authors noted considerable between-individual heterogeneity in the alloreactive memory CD8+ T cell pool. Expansion of memory CD8+ clones was induced by allostimulation in both subjects, but more limited expansion appeared to be induced by regulatory dendritic cells than by mature dendritic cells. The repertoires of naive CD4+ and CD8+ T cells were highly diverse, while memory cell repertoires were less diverse, with memory CD8+ cells being the most oligoclonal. Of the resting subsets, memory CD8+ T cells had the largest number of alloreactive TCR clonotypes.

The TCRbeta CDR3 regions were amplified in a multiplexed two-step PCR with Vbeta-specific forward primers and Jbeta-specific reverse primers. Through the immunoSEQ service, the TCRbeta libraries were run on an Illumina instrument for sequencing. On the study's bioinformatics: IMGT annotation was used to assign V, D and J genes, and synthetic CDR3 analogues were used to correct the counts for multiplex PCR bias. The immunoSEQ Analyzer calculated repertoire clonality as one minus the normalized Shannon entropy. Fisher's exact test with Benjamini-Hochberg false discovery rate control was used to define clonal expansion, with two-tailed P<0.01. In TCRdb, the immuneACCESS table is reduced to in-frame sequences with V and J assigned. These tables do not hold every clone; where another copy was compared, an unresolved V gene accounts for under half, and the others remain unexplained. V and J calls and clone size come straight from that table; D and trimming were deduced from the DNA. This sample gives 25,000 to 30,000 clones in total; roughly 85% of them show up just once. The leading ten clones occupy less than 0.5% of the sample.

The rearrangement joined TRBV27 to TRBJ1-2, with the D gene not clear enough to name. Sequenced: naive CD8+ T cells from blood. In light of the paper, this sample's cell subset or site label describes: CD45RA+ naive T cells. This TCR was sampled from a human donor in good health. The CDR3 protein: CASSLGGDYGYTF. The DNA sequence is TGTGCCAGCAGTTTAGGCGGTGACTATGGCTACACCTTC.